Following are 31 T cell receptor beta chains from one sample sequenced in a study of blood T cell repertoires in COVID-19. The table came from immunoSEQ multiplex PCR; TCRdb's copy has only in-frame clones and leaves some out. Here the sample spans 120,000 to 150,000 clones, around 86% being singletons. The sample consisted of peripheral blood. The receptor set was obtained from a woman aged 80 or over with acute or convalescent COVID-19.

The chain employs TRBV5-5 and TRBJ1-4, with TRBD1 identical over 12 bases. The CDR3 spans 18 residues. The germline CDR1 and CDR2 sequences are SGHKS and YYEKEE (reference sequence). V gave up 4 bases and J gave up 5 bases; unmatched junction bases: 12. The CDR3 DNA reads TGTGCCAGCAGCGCACCACCGGGACAGGGGGCGCTCAATGAAAAACTGTTTTTT. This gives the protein CASSAPPGQGALNEKLFF.

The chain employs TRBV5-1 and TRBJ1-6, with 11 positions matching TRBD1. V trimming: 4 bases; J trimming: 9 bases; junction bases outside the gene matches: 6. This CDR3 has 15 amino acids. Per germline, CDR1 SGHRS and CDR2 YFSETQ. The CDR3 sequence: CASSAPDRGPSPLHF. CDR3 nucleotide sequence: TGCGCCAGCAGCGCACCGGACAGGGGGCCTTCACCCCTCCACTTT.

The CDR3 DNA reads TGTGCCAGCTCACCAATGGCGGAGGGGGCAAGCAATCAGCCCCAGCATTTT. This encodes CASSPMAEGASNQPQHF. The chain is built from TRBV18 and TRBJ1-5; 7 bases align to TRBD1. Germline assignment: CDR1 KGHSH and CDR2 LQKENI. V lost 2 bases, J lost 1 base, and 8 bases stayed unmatched. CDR3 length: 17 residues.

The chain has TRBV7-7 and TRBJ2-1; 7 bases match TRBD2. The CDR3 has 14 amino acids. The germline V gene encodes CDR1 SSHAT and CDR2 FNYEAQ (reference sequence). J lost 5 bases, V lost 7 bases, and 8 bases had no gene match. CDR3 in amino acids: CASTPGGTNNEQFF. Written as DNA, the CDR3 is TGTGCCAGCACGCCCGGTGGGACTAACAATGAGCAGTTCTTC.

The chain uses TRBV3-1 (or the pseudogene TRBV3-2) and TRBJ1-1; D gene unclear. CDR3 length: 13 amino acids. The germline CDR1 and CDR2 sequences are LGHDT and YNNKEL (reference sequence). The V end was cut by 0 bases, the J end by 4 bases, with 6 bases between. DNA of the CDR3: TGTGCCAGCAGCCAAGAGGTCGGCACTGAAGCTTTCTTT. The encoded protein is CASSQEVGTEAFF.

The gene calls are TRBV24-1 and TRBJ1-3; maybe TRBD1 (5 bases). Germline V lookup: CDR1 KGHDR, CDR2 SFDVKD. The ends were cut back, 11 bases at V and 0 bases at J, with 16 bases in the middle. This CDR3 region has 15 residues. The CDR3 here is CAIRKHRNSGNTIYF. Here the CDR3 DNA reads TGTGCCATCAGGAAACACAGGAACTCTGGAAACACCATATATTTT.

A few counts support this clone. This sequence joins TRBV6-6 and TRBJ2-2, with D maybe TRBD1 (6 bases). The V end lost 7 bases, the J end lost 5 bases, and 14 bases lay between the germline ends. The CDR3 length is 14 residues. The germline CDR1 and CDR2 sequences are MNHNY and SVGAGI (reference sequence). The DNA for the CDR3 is TGTGCCAGCAACGGACAGATGGTAACCGGGGAGCTGTTTTTT. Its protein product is CASNGQMVTGELFF.

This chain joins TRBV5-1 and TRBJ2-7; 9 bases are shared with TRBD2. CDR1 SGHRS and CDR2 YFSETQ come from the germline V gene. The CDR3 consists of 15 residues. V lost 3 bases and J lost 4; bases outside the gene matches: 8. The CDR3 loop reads CASSYIAGAAYEQYF. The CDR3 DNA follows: TGCGCCAGCAGCTATATAGCGGGAGCGGCATACGAGCAGTACTTC.

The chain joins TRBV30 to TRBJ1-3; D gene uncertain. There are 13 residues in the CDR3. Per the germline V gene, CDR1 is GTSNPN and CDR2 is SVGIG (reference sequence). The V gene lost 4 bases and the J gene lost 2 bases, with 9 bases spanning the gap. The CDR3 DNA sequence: TGTGCCTGGACATTGGCGGCTGGAAACACCATATATTTT. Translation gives CAWTLAAGNTIYF.

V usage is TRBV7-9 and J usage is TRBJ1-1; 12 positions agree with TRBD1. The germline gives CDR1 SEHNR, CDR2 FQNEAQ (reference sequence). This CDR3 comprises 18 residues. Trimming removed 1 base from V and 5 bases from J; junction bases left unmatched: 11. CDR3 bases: TGTGCCAGCAGCTTAGTTGGTAGGGGACAGGGGGCTCGGACTGAAGCTTTCTTT. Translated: CASSLVGRGQGARTEAFF.

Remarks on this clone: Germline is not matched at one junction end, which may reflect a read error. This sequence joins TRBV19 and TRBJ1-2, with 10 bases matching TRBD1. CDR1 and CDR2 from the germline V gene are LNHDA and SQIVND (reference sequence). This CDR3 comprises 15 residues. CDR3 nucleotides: TGTGCCAGTAGTATAGCCGGGACAGGGGCCTCTGCGATGATCTTC. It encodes CASSIAGTGASAMIF.

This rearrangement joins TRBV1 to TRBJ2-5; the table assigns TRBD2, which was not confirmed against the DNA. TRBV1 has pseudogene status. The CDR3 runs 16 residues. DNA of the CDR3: TGCACCAGCAGCCAAGATCTCCCCGGGGAACAAGAGACCCAGTACTTC. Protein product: CTSSQDLPGEQETQYF.

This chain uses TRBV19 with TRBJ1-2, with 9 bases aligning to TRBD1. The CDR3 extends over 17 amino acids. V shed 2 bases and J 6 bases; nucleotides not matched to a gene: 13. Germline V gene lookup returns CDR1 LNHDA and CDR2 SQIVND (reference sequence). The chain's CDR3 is CASSIFGPGTGRDGYTF. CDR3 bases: TGTGCCAGTAGTATATTCGGGCCCGGGACAGGGAGAGATGGCTACACCTTC.

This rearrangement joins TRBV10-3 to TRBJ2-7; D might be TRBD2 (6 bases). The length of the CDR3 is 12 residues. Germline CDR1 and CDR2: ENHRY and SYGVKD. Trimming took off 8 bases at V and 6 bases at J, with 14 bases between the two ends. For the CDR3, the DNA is TGTGCCATCGGGAGGACCCTCGCCGAGCAGTACTTC. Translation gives CAIGRTLAEQYF.

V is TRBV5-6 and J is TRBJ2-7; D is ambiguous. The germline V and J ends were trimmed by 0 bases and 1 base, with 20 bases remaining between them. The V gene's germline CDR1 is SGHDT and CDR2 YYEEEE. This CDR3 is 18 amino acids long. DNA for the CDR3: TGTGCCAGCAGCTTGGCCTTCGGCGCCCCTTCCGGGTCCTACGAGCAGTACTTC. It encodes CASSLAFGAPSGSYEQYF. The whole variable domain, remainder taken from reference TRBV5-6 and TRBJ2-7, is DAGVTQSPTHLIKTRGQQVTLRCSPKSGHDTVSWYQQALGQGPQFIFQYYEEEERQRGNFPDRFSGHQFPNYSSELNVNALLLGDSALYLCASSLAFGAPSGSYEQYFGPGTRLTVT.

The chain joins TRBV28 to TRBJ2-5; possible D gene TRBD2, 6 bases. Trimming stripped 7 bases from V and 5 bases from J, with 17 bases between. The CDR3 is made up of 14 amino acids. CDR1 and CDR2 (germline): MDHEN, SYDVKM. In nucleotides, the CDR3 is TGTGCCAGCACCCTAAGTGGAGGGTTCGAGACCCAGTACTTC. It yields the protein CASTLSGGFETQYF. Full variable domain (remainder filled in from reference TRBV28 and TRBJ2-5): DVKVTQSSRYLVKRTGEKVFLECVQDMDHENMFWYRQDPGLGLRLIYFSYDVKMKEKGDIPEGYSVSREKKERFSLILESASTNQTSMYLCASTLSGGFETQYFGPGTRLLVL.

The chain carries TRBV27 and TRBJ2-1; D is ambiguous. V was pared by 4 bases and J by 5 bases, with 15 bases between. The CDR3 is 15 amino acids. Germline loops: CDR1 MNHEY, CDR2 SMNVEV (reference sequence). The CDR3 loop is CASSSPLDSNNEQFF. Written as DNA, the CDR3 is TGTGCCAGCAGTTCCCCTTTAGATAGCAACAATGAGCAGTTCTTC.

CDR3 amino acids: CASSLNSASADEQFF. The CDR3, as DNA: TGTGCCAGCAGCTTAAATTCGGCTAGCGCCGATGAGCAGTTCTTC. The chain links TRBV11-2 to TRBJ2-1; a weak D match, TRBD2 (6 bases). The ends were cut back, 2 bases at V and 8 bases at J, with 16 bases in the middle. The CDR3 length is 15 residues. The germline V gene encodes CDR1 SGHAT and CDR2 FQNNGV.

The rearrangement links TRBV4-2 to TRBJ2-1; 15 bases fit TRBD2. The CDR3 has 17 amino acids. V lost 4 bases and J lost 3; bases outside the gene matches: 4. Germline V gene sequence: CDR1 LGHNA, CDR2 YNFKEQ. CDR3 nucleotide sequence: TGTGCCAGCAGCCCAGGACTAGCGGGGGGGTACTACAATGAGCAGTTCTTC. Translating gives CASSPGLAGGYYNEQFF.

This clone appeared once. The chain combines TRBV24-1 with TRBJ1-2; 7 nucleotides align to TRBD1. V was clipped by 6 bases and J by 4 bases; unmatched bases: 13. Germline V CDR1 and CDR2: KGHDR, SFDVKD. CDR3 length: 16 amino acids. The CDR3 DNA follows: TGTGCCACCAGTTCCCACCCTATGAACAGGGGCTATGGCTACACCTTC. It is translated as CATSSHPMNRGYGYTF.

CDR3 bases: TGTGCCAGCAGCTTACTTCGCTTTGGAGGCACAGATACGCAGTATTTT. Amino acid sequence: CASSLLRFGGTDTQYF. This rearrangement joins TRBV7-9 to TRBJ2-3; D not resolved. This CDR3 spans 16 amino acids. Per germline, CDR1 SEHNR and CDR2 FQNEAQ (reference sequence). V was pared by 2 bases and J by 1 base, with 13 bases between.

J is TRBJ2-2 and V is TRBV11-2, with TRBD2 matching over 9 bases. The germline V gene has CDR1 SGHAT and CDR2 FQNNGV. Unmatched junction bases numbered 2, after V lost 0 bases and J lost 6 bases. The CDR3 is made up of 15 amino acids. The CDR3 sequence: CASSLESGGPGELFF. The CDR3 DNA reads TGTGCCAGCAGCTTAGAGAGCGGGGGGCCCGGGGAGCTGTTTTTT.

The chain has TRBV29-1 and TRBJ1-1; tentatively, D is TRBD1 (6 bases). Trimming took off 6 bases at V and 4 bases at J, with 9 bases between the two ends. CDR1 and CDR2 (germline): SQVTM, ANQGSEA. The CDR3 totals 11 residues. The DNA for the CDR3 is TGCAGCGTCGCAGGGGTCACTGAAGCTTTCTTT. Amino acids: CSVAGVTEAFF.

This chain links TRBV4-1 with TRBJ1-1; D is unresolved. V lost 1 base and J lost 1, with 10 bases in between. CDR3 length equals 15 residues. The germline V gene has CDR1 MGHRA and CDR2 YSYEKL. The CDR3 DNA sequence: TGCGCCAGCAGCCAAGTGGGCAGAAAGAACACTGAAGCTTTCTTT. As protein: CASSQVGRKNTEAFF.

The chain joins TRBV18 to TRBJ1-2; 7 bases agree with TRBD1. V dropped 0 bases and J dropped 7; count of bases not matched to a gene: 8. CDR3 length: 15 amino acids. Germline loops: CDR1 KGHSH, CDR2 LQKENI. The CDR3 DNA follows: TGTGCCAGCTCACCACCGGGAAAGGGGGCAGGTGGCTACACCTTC. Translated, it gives CASSPPGKGAGGYTF.

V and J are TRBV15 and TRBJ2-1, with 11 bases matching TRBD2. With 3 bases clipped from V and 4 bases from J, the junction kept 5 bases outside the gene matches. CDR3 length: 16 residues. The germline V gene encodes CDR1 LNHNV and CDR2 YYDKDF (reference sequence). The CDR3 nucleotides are TGTGCCACCAGCAGTCCGGGACTAGCGGATTACAATGAGCAGTTCTTC. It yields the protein CATSSPGLADYNEQFF.

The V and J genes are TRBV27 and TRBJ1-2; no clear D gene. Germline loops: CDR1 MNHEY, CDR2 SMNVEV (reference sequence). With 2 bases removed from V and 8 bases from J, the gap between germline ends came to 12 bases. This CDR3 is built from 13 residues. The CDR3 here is CASSLRGSVGYTF. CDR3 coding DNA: TGTGCCAGCAGTTTAAGAGGGAGTGTGGGCTACACCTTC.

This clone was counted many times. The CDR3 sequence: CASRLQGTDQPQHF. CDR3 sequence (DNA): TGTGCCAGTAGGCTACAGGGAACGGATCAGCCCCAGCATTTT. The genes are TRBV19 and TRBJ1-5, with a weak D call TRBD1 (6 bases). The CDR3 spans 14 residues. Trimming removed 6 bases from V and 5 bases from J, with 14 bases in between. CDR1 LNHDA and CDR2 SQIVND come from the germline V gene (reference sequence).

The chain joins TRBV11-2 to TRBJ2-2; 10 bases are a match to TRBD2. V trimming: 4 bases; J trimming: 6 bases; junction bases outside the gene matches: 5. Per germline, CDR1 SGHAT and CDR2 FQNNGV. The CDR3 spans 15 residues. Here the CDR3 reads CASSSVSGRPGELFF. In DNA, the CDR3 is TGTGCCAGCAGCTCAGTTAGCGGGAGGCCCGGGGAGCTGTTTTTT. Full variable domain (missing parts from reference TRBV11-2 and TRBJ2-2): EAGVAQSPRYKIIEKRQSVAFWCNPISGHATLYWYQQILGQGPKLLIQFQNNGVVDDSQLPKDRFSAERLKGVDSTLKIQPAKLEDSAVYLCASSSVSGRPGELFFGEGSRLTVL.

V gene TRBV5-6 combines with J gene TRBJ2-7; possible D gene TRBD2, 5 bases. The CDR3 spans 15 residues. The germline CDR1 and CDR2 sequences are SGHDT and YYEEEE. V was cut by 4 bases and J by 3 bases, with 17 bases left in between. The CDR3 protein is CASSALGGPGYEQYF. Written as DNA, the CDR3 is TGTGCCAGCAGCGCTTTAGGAGGCCCGGGCTACGAGCAGTACTTC.

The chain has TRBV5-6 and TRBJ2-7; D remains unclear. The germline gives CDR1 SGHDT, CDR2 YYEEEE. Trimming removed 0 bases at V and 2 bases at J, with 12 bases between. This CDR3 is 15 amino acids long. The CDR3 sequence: CASSLVMRQAYEQYF. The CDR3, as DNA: TGTGCCAGCAGCTTGGTCATGAGACAAGCCTACGAGCAGTACTTC.